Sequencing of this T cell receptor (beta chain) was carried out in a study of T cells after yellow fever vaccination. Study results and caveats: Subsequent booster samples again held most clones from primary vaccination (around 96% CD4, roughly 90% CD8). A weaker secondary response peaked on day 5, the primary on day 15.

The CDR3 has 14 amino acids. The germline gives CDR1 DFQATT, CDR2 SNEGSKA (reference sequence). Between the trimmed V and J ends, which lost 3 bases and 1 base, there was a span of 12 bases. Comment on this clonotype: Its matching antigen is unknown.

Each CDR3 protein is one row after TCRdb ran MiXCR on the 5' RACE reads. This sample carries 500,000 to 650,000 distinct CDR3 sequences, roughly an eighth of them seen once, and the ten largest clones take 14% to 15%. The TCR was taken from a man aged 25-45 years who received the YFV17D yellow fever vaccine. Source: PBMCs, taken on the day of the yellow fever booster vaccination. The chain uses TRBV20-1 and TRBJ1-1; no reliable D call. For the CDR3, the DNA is TGCAGTGCTAGGTTGGGCGGGTCGAACACTGAAGCTTTCTTT. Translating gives CSARLGGSNTEAFF.